A selection of T cell receptor beta chains follows, all from one sample in a study of OX40 agonist ivuxolimab in advanced cancers. Generated by immunoSEQ multiplex PCR, the TCRdb table keeps only in-frame clones and is missing some. Of 15,000 to 20,000 clones listed, around 92% are singletons. The sequencing here drew on CD4+ or CD8+ T cells sorted from blood, taken in a trial of the OX40 agonist ivuxolimab. Every receptor here comes from an adult with an advanced solid tumor such as melanoma, head and neck, liver or kidney cancer. Each CDR3 is given with its conserved first and last residue. D genes are given only for firm matches. Where a row states a size, it is once, few, many or the class of an expanded clone; other rows omit it.

CASSQTGGYGYTF TGTGCCAGCAGTCAGACAGGGGGCTATGGCTACACCTTC TRBJ1-2 TRBV6-5 once TRBD1
CASSQSGSSYEQYF TGTGCCAGCAGCCAGTCCGGGAGCTCCTACGAGCAGTACTTC TRBJ2-7 TRBV4-2 - -
CASSLTGSTDTQYF TGTGCCAGCAGTTTAACCGGATCCACAGATACGCAGTATTTT TRBJ2-3 TRBV28 - -
CASSLRGGLTEQYF TGTGCCAGCAGCCTCCGGGGGGGCTTAACCGAGCAGTACTTC TRBJ2-7 TRBV27 - TRBD2
CASSDQGTGNQPQHF TGTGCCAGCAGTGACCAGGGGACGGGCAATCAGCCCCAGCATTTT TRBJ1-5 TRBV2 - -
CASSPGTSGSISSSEQFF TGTGCCAGCAGTCCAGGGACTAGCGGGAGCATTTCCAGTAGTGAGCAGTTCTTC TRBJ2-1 TRBV27 - TRBD2
CASMTEHGYTF TGTGCCAGTATGACAGAGCATGGCTACACCTTC TRBJ1-2 TRBV19 few -
CAWSALAGHNEQFF TGTGCCTGGAGTGCTCTAGCGGGCCACAATGAGCAGTTCTTC TRBJ2-1 TRBV30 - TRBD2
CASSSPSYEQYF TGTGCCAGCAGTTCGCCCTCCTACGAGCAGTACTTC TRBJ2-7 TRBV27 - -
CASGLRERGGGQFF TGCGCCAGCGGACTGAGGGAGCGGGGGGGCGGGCAGTTCTTC TRBJ2-1 TRBV10-2 - TRBD2
CASSPYSNGEQFF TGCGCCAGCAGCCCATATTCGAACGGGGAGCAGTTCTTC TRBJ2-1 TRBV4-3 - -
CASKVDGPNEKLFF TGTGCCAGCAAGGTCGACGGTCCGAATGAAAAACTGTTTTTT TRBJ1-4 TRBV2 - -
CASSYSDLTDTQYF TGTGCCAGCAGTTACTCGGACCTCACAGATACGCAGTATTTT TRBJ2-3 TRBV6-5 - -
CASSMYSGSVDEQYF TGCGCCAGCAGCATGTATAGCGGGAGTGTCGACGAGCAGTACTTC TRBJ2-7 TRBV5-1 few TRBD2
CASSPGTFYEQYF TGTGCCAGCAGTCCCGGGACGTTCTACGAGCAGTACTTC TRBJ2-7 TRBV28 - -
CASSQYNEQFF TGCGCCAGCAGCCAATACAATGAGCAGTTCTTC TRBJ2-1 TRBV4-1 - -
CASSPVWSSGQETQYF TGTGCCAGCAGCCCCGTATGGTCCAGCGGCCAAGAGACCCAGTACTTC TRBJ2-5 TRBV7-8 - -
CASTYPDGTGGEKLFF TGTGCCAGCACCTACCCCGACGGGACAGGGGGTGAAAAACTGTTTTTT TRBJ1-4 TRBV6-6 - TRBD1
CASSYSTNTGELFF TGTGCCAGCAGTTATAGCACGAACACCGGGGAGCTGTTTTTT TRBJ2-2 TRBV5-5 - -
CASSYTGTGDWNEQFF TGCGCCAGCAGCTATACCGGGACAGGGGATTGGAATGAGCAGTTCTTC TRBJ2-1 TRBV5-1 - TRBD1
CATGDGYNEQFF TGTGCCACCGGGGACGGTTACAATGAGCAGTTCTTC TRBJ2-1 TRBV9 few -
CASSQGDGSTDTQYF TGTGCCAGCAGCCAGGGGGACGGGAGCACAGATACGCAGTATTTT TRBJ2-3 TRBV5-8 - TRBD1
CASTETFGTPSYEQYF TGTGCCAGCACGGAAACCTTTGGGACTCCGTCCTACGAGCAGTACTTC TRBJ2-7 TRBV11-3 - -
CASSFRDHPYEQYF TGTGCCAGCAGCTTCCGGGACCACCCCTACGAGCAGTACTTC TRBJ2-7 TRBV7-9 - -
CASSLAAQETQYF TGTGCCAGCAGCTTGGCGGCTCAAGAGACCCAGTACTTC TRBJ2-5 TRBV5-6 - -
CASSYRQGREQYF TGTGCCAGCAGCTATAGACAGGGTCGCGAGCAGTACTTC TRBJ2-7 TRBV27 - TRBD1
CASSEVADDYF TGTGCCAGCAGTGAAGTAGCCGACGACTATTTT TRBJ2-3 TRBV6-1 - -
CASSLAGGSDTQYF TGTGCCAGCAGTTTAGCCGGAGGGTCAGATACGCAGTATTTT TRBJ2-3 TRBV11-1 few -